The 18 T cell receptor beta chains given below trace back to one sample, sequenced in a study of Tregs in tolerant kidney transplant recipients. Method: immunoSEQ multiplex PCR; TCRdb's copy keeps in-frame clones and lacks some. Its table lists about 30,000 clones. The sample here was CD8+ T cells from blood, taken before the transplant. The receptors were gathered from a human donor who received a combined kidney and bone marrow transplant.

Concerning this clone itself: The read terminates 3 residues ahead of where the CDR3 ends, so the germline J gene completes it. This chain connects TRBV20-1 to TRBJ2-5; TRBD1 is a possible D gene (7 bases). Trimming removed 3 bases from V and 1 base from J, with 15 bases in between. CDR3 length: 15 amino acids. Germline values: CDR1 DFQATT, CDR2 SNEGSKA (reference sequence). The CDR3 bases that were read are TGCAGTGCTAGGGACTACCGGGACAGCCAAGAGACC. Protein: CSARDYRDSQET. The full CDR3 protein is CSARDYRDSQETQYF.

For this clone: The CDR3 end is not reached by the read, which stops 3 residues before it; the germline J gene fills it in. The chain combines TRBV7-2 with TRBJ2-7; 7 nucleotides match TRBD1. The CDR3 covers 15 residues. Germline V lookup: CDR1 SGHTA, CDR2 FQGNSA. With V trimmed by 5 bases and J by 2 bases, 9 bases remained unmatched. Partial CDR3 DNA: TGTGCCAGCAGCCCAGTTCGGGACAGCGCCTACGAG. This codes for CASSPVRDSAYE. The entire CDR3 protein reads CASSPVRDSAYEQYF. Looking up the rest from reference TRBV7-2 and TRBJ2-7 gives the full variable domain: GAGVSQSPSNKVTEKGKDVELRCDPISGHTALYWYRQSLGQGLEFLIYFQGNSAPDKSGLPSDRFSAERTGGSVSTLTIQRTQQEDSAVYLCASSPVRDSAYEQYFGPGTRLTVT.

To note about this clone: The sequenced fragment ends 3 residues before the CDR3 boundary, so the rest is inferred from the germline J gene. V is TRBV2 and J is TRBJ2-2, with TRBD1 as a possible D gene (6 bases). This CDR3 comprises 16 residues. CDR1 and CDR2 (germline): SNHLY, FYNNEI. Trimming cost V 6 bases and J 2 bases, with 16 bases left between them. The CDR3 here is CASSGDRDKNTGELFF. The covered CDR3 bases are TGTGCCAGCAGCGGAGACCGGGACAAAAACACCGGGGAG.

On this clone itself: The CDR3 end is not reached by the read, which stops 3 residues before it; the germline J gene fills it in. The rearrangement joins TRBV19 to TRBJ2-7; D ambiguous. The CDR3 sequence is 12 residues long. Germline values: CDR1 LNHDA, CDR2 SQIVND (reference sequence). Trimming left V 4 bases short and J 3 bases short, with 7 bases between. The CDR3 protein is CASSSAFYEQYF. The sequenced part of the CDR3 DNA is TGTGCCAGTAGTAGCGCTTTCTACGAG. The entire variable domain, with the rest obtained from reference TRBV19 and TRBJ2-7, is as follows: DGGITQSPKYLFRKEGQNVTLSCEQNLNHDAMYWYRQDPGQGLRLIYYSQIVNDFQKGDIAEGYSVSREKKESFPLTVTSAQKNPTAFYLCASSSAFYEQYFGPGTRLTVT.

Worth noting for this clone: The read ends 3 residues shy of where the CDR3 ends; the end is completed using the germline J gene. The rearrangement links TRBV19 to TRBJ2-7, with D perhaps TRBD2 (5 bases). This CDR3 region has 15 residues. V was clipped by 3 bases and J by 3 bases, with 15 bases between them. Per germline, CDR1 LNHDA and CDR2 SQIVND (reference sequence). The part of the CDR3 DNA that was read is TGTGCCAGTAGTATTGGAAGCGGTCCAGTCTACGAG. Protein sequence: CASSIGSGPVYE. Given in full, the CDR3 is CASSIGSGPVYEQYF.

The CDR3 DNA, read in part, is TGTGCCAGCAGCTTAATGGGGCTGAACACTGAA. Its translation is CASSLMGLNTE. The full CDR3 protein is CASSLMGLNTEAFF. The chain combines TRBV7-9 with TRBJ1-1, with a possible D match to TRBD1 (5 bases). Read sequence stops 3 residues before the CDR3 end, and the germline J gene provides the missing end. Germline CDR1 is SEHNR and CDR2 is FQNEAQ (reference sequence). This CDR3 is 14 amino acids long. With 2 bases removed from V and 0 bases from J, the gap between germline ends came to 7 bases.

In regard to this clone: The CDR3 end is not reached by the read, which stops 3 residues before it; the germline J gene fills it in. The chain is built from TRBV12-3 or TRBV12-4 and TRBJ2-2, with 13 bases that match TRBD2. After removal of 1 base from V and 1 base from J, the junction contained 9 bases not matched to a gene. The CDR3 extends over 20 amino acids. The CDR3: CASSLVGLAGSTVNTGELFF. The covered CDR3 bases are TGTGCCAGCAGTTTAGTGGGACTAGCGGGATCGACGGTGAACACCGGGGAG.

A remark on this clone: The CDR3 end lies 3 residues beyond the end of the read and is filled in from the germline J gene. V and J are TRBV5-1 and TRBJ2-1, with TRBD1 as a possible D gene (5 bases). The V and J ends lost 4 bases and 5 bases respectively, with 10 bases between them. Germline V lookup: CDR1 SGHRS, CDR2 YFSETQ. This CDR3 is 13 amino acids long. The DNA read from the CDR3 is TGCGCCAGCAGCGTAGGGGCCCACAATGAG. Translating it yields CASSVGAHNE. The full CDR3 is CASSVGAHNEQFF.

Regarding this clone: The read finishes 3 residues shy of the CDR3 end, and the germline J gene is used to complete it. This chain connects TRBV7-8 to TRBJ2-7; D remains unclear. The CDR3 is made up of 13 amino acids. The V gene's germline CDR1 is SGHVS and CDR2 FQNEAQ. V was cut by 1 base and J by 5 bases, with 9 bases left in between. CDR3 residues: CASSLEGYNEQYF. CDR3 DNA, as far as it was read: TGTGCCAGCAGCTTAGAGGGCTATAACGAG.

For this clone: With the read ending 3 residues before the CDR3 end, the germline J gene is used to fill in that end. V usage is TRBV30 and J usage is TRBJ2-7; TRBD2 agrees at 7 bases. The CDR3 length is 16 residues. CDR1 and CDR2 from the germline V gene are GTSNPN and SVGIG (reference sequence). The junction had 12 bases not matched to a gene; V was cut back by 1 base and J by 3 bases. The covered CDR3 bases are TGTGCCTGGAGTGCGCCCCCGGGACTATCCTTCTACGAG. Residues: CAWSAPPGLSFYE. The full CDR3 sequence reads CAWSAPPGLSFYEQYF. The whole variable domain, remainder taken from reference TRBV30 and TRBJ2-7, is SQTIHQWPATLVQPVGSPLSLECTVEGTSNPNLYWYRQAAGRGLQLLFYSVGIGQISSEVPQNLSASRPQDRQFILSSKKLLLSDSGFYLCAWSAPPGLSFYEQYFGPGTRLTVT.

As for this clone: The read ends 3 residues early relative to the CDR3; the germline J gene fills the gap. The chain is built from TRBV5-1 and TRBJ2-7; D is perhaps TRBD1 (5 bases). Germline-derived CDR1 and CDR2 are SGHRS and YFSETQ. This CDR3 has 13 amino acids. Trimming removed 0 bases at V and 5 bases at J, with 9 bases between. The CDR3 loop is CASSLVMGHEQYF. The DNA read from the CDR3 is TGCGCCAGCAGCTTGGTAATGGGGCACGAG.

On this clone: The CDR3 extends 3 residues past the end of the read, so its final part is completed from the germline J gene. The rearrangement uses TRBV30 and TRBJ1-1; D uncertain. The length of the CDR3 is 13 residues. The germline gives CDR1 GTSNPN, CDR2 SVGIG (reference sequence). CDR3: CAWSQDYSYEAFF. Incomplete CDR3 DNA: TGTGCCTGGAGCCAGGACTACTCCTACGAG.

Points on this clone: The read gets to within 3 residues of the CDR3 end, and the germline J gene fills in the rest. The chain carries TRBV19 and TRBJ1-1, with 8 positions matching TRBD1. Germline V gene lookup returns CDR1 LNHDA and CDR2 SQIVND (reference sequence). This CDR3 has 13 amino acids. V trimming: 5 bases; J trimming: 5 bases; junction bases outside the gene matches: 4. Incomplete CDR3 DNA: TGTGCCAGTAGTGCAGGGGGCCTTACTGAA. It is translated as CASSAGGLTE. Given in full, the CDR3 is CASSAGGLTEAFF.

As to this clone: The missing CDR3 end, 3 residues past where the read stops, is filled in from the germline J gene. The chain carries TRBV30 and TRBJ1-2; TRBD1 matches 9 bases. The CDR3 is 13 amino acids. Germline loops: CDR1 GTSNPN, CDR2 SVGIG (reference sequence). This CDR3 is CAWSMTGGPGYTF. The CDR3 bases that were read are TGTGCCTGGAGCATGACAGGGGGGCCGGGC.

About this clone: The read finishes 3 residues shy of the CDR3 end, and the germline J gene is used to complete it. This chain joins TRBV7-8 and TRBJ2-3, with a weak D call TRBD1 (6 bases). Per the germline V gene, CDR1 is SGHVS and CDR2 is FQNEAQ. The CDR3 is made up of 17 amino acids. V gave up 0 bases and J gave up 2 bases, with 15 bases separating them. CDR3 sequence: CASSLARRGGFTDTQYF. CDR3 DNA (partial): TGTGCCAGCAGCTTAGCGCGGAGAGGGGGTTTCACAGATACG.

For this clone: The CDR3 end lies 3 residues beyond the end of the read and is filled in from the germline J gene. This chain uses TRBV7-6 with TRBJ2-1, with a weak D call TRBD2 (5 bases). This CDR3 region has 16 residues. From germline, CDR1 is SGHVS and CDR2 FNYEAQ. Trimming cost V 6 bases and J 2 bases, with 17 bases left between them. CDR3 amino acids: CASRPTGNLPYNEQFF. CDR3 DNA, as far as it was read: TGTGCCAGCAGACCTACGGGGAACTTGCCCTACAATGAG.

Details on this clone: Coverage ceases 3 residues before the CDR3 finishes, and the germline J gene fills in the end. The chain uses TRBV7-9 and TRBJ2-3; D unclear. Germline lookup yields CDR1 SEHNR and CDR2 FQNEAQ (reference sequence). The CDR3 has 14 residues. V shed 3 bases and J shed 4 bases, with 11 bases lying between them. CDR3 in amino acids: CASSFTPPADTQYF. The sequenced CDR3 bases are TGTGCCAGCAGCTTCACCCCGCCGGCAGATACG.

About this clone: The CDR3 goes on 3 residues after the read ends, and that part is filled in from the germline J gene. The rearrangement uses TRBV7-3 and TRBJ2-2; 10 bases are a match to TRBD1. Germline lookup yields CDR1 SGHTA and CDR2 FQGTGA. After removal of 4 bases from V and 6 bases from J, the junction contained 5 bases not matched to a gene. This CDR3 has 15 residues. CDR3 bases read: TGTGCCAGCAGCTCCGGGACAGGGGTTCCCGGGGAG. Translation: CASSSGTGVPGE. The whole CDR3 is CASSSGTGVPGELFF.